The text below deals with one TCR beta chain. Antigen specificity is unknown. PCR employed 60 Vbeta and 13 Jbeta primers. Profiled with immunoSEQ multiplex PCR; TCRdb holds only in-frame clones, not every one. Here the sample spans more than 150,000 clones, roughly 84% being singletons. The CDR3 sequence is 14 residues long. From germline, CDR1 is SNHLY and CDR2 FYNNEI. The V end lost 2 bases, the J end lost 4 bases, and 10 bases lay between the germline ends. The source of the sample is a study of cytomegalovirus exposure and HLA in healthy donors. General study points: A later analysis linked some 17,000 TCR beta sequences to HLA alleles at 0.05 false discovery rate. There were some V segments, including TRBV6-2 and TRBV6-3, excluded as indistinguishable.

The chain combines TRBV2 with TRBJ2-3, with D unclear. The sample comprised PBMCs. This receptor was obtained from a girl aged 2 to 10 in good health and CMV-seropositive. The CDR3 region is CASSERTPSDTQYF. The CDR3 bases are TGTGCCAGCAGTGAAAGAACTCCGTCAGATACGCAGTATTTT.